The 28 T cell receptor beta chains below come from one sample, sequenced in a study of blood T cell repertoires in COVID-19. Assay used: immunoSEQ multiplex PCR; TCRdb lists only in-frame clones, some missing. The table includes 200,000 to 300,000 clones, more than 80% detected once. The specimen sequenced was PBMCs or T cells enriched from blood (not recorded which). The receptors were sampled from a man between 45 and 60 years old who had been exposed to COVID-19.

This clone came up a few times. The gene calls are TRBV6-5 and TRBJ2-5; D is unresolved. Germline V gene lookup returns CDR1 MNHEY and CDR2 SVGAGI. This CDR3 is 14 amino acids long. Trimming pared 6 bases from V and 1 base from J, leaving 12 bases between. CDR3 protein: CASSPRSPQETQYF. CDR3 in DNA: TGTGCCAGCAGCCCGAGGAGTCCCCAAGAGACCCAGTACTTC.

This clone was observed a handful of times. The CDR3, as DNA: TGTGCCAGCAGTGGCTTCGACAGGGTTGCCTCCTACAATGAGCAGTTCTTC. Its protein is CASSGFDRVASYNEQFF. This chain connects TRBV7-4 to TRBJ2-1; 7 positions match TRBD1. The CDR3 is made up of 17 amino acids. Germline CDR1 and CDR2: SGHVT and SQSDAQ. J gave up 0 bases and V 6 bases, and 11 bases lay outside the gene matches. The full variable domain, its missing parts supplied by reference TRBV7-4 and TRBJ2-1, is GAGVSQSPRYKVAKRGRDVALRCDSISGHVTLYWYRQTLGQGSEVLTYSQSDAQRDKSGRPSGRFSAERPERSVSTLKIQRTEQGDSAVYLCASSGFDRVASYNEQFFGPGTRLTVL.

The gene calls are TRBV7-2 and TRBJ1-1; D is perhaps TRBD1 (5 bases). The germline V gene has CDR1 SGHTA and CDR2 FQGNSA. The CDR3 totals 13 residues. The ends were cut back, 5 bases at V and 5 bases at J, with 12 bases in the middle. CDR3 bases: TGTGCCAGCAGCACCCAGGGAAGAACTGAAGCTTTCTTT. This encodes CASSTQGRTEAFF.

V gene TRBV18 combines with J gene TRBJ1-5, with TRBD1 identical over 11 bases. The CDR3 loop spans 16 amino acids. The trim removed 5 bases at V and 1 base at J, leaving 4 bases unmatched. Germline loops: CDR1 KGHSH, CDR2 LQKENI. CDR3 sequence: CASSAGTGGSNQPQHF. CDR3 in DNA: TGTGCCAGCTCAGCCGGGACAGGGGGGAGCAATCAGCCCCAGCATTTT.

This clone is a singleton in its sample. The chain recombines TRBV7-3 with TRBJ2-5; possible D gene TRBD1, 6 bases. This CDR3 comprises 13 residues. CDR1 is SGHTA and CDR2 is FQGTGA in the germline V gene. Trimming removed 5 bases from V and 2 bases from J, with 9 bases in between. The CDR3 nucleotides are TGTGCCAGCAGCGTTGGACAGCAAGAGACCCAGTACTTC. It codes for CASSVGQQETQYF.

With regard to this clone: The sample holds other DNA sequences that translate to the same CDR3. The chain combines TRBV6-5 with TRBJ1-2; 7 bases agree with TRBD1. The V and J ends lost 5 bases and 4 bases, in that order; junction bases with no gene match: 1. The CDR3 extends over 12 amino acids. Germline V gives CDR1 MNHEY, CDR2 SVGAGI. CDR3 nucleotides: TGTGCCAGCAGTCGGGACAGCTATGGCTACACCTTC. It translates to CASSRDSYGYTF.

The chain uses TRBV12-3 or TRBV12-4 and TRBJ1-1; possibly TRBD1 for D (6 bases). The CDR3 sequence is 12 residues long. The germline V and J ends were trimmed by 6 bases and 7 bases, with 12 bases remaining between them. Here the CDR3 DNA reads TGTGCCAGCAGCTACCTACAGGGTGAAGCTTTCTTT. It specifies CASSYLQGEAFF.

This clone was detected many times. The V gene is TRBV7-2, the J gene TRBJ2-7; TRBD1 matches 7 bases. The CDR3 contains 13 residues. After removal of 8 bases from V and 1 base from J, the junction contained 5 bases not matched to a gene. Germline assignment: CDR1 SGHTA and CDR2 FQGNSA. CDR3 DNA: TGTGCCAGCCGGCAGGGGGTATCCTACGAGCAGTACTTC. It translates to CASRQGVSYEQYF.

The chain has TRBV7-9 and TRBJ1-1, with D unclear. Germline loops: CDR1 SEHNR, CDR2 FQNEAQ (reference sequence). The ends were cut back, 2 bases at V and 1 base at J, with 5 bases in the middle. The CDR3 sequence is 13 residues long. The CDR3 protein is CASSLIQNTEAFF. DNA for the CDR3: TGTGCCAGCAGCTTAATCCAGAACACTGAAGCTTTCTTT.

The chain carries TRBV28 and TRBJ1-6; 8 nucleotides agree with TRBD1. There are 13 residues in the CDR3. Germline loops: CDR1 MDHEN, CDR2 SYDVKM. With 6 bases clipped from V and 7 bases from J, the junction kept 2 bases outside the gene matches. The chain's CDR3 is CASRGQANSPLHF. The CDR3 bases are TGTGCCAGCAGGGGACAGGCAAATTCACCCCTCCACTTT.

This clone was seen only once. The chain's CDR3 is CASSLPGQGVEKLFF. Here the CDR3 DNA reads TGTGCCAGCAGTCTTCCGGGACAGGGAGTCGAAAAACTGTTTTTT. The chain has TRBV2 and TRBJ1-4; 9 bases align to TRBD1. J lost 8 bases, V lost 5 bases, and 9 bases had no gene match. The CDR3 consists of 15 residues. Germline CDR1 SNHLY, CDR2 FYNNEI.

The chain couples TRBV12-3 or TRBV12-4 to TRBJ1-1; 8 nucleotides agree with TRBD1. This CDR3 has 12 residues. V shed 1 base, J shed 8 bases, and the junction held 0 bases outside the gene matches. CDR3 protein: CASSLGTGEAFF. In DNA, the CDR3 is TGTGCCAGCAGTTTAGGGACAGGGGAAGCTTTCTTT.

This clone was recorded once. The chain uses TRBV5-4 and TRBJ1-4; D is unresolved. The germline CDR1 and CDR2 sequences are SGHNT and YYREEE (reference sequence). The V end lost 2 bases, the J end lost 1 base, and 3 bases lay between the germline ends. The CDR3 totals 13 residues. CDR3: CASSFRTNEKLFF. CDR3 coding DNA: TGTGCCAGCAGCTTCAGAACTAATGAAAAACTGTTTTTT.

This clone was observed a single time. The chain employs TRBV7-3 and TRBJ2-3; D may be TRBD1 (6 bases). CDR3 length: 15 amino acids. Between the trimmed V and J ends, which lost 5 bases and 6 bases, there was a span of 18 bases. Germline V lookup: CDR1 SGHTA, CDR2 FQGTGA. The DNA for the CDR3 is TGTGCCAGCAGCCGGGGACGGGGAAGGGGGGATACGCAGTATTTT. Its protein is CASSRGRGRGDTQYF.

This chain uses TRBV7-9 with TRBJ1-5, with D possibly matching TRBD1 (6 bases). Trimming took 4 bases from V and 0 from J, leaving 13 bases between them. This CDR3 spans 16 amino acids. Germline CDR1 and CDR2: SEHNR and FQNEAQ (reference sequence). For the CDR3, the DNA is TGTGCCAGCAGCTCGGGGACACCTTATAGCAATCAGCCCCAGCATTTT. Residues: CASSSGTPYSNQPQHF.

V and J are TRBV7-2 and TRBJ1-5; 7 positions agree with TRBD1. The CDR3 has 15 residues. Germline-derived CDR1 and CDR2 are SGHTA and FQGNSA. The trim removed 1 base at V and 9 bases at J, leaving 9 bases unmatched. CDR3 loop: CASSLDGVGGRPQHF. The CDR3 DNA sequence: TGTGCCAGCAGCTTAGACGGAGTAGGGGGCAGGCCCCAGCATTTT.

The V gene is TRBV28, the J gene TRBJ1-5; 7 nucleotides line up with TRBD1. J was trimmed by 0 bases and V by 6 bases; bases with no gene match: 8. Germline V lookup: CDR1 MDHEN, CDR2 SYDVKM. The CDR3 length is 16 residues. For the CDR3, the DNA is TGTGCCAGCAGCCAAGGGGGCAGGGGTAGCAATCAGCCCCAGCATTTT. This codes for CASSQGGRGSNQPQHF.

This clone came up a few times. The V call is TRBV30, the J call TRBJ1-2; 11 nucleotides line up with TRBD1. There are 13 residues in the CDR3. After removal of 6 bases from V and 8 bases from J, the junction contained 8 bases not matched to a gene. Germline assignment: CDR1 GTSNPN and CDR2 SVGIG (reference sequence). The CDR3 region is CACQGTGGRGYTF. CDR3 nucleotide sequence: TGTGCCTGCCAAGGGACAGGGGGACGAGGCTACACCTTC. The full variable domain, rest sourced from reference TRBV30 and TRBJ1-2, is SQTIHQWPATLVQPVGSPLSLECTVEGTSNPNLYWYRQAAGRGLQLLFYSVGIGQISSEVPQNLSASRPQDRQFILSSKKLLLSDSGFYLCACQGTGGRGYTFGSGTRLTVV.

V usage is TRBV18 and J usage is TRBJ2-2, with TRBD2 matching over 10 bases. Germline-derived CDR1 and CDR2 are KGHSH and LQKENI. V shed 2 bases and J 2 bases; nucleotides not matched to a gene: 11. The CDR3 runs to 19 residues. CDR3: CASSPAPPGLAVNTGELFF. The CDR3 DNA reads TGTGCCAGCTCACCAGCCCCTCCTGGACTAGCGGTAAACACCGGGGAGCTGTTTTTT.

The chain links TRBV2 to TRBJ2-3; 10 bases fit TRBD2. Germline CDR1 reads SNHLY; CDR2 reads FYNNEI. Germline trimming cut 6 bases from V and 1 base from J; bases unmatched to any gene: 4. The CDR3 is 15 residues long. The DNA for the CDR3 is TGTGCCAGCAGGGAGCGGGGGGGCCGCACAGATACGCAGTATTTT. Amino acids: CASRERGGRTDTQYF.

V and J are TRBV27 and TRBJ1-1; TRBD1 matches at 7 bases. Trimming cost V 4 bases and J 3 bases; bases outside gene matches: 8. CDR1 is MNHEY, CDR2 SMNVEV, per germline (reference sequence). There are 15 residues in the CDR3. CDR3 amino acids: CASSSRQGWDTEAFF. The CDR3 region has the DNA TGTGCCAGCAGTTCTCGACAGGGATGGGACACTGAAGCTTTCTTT.

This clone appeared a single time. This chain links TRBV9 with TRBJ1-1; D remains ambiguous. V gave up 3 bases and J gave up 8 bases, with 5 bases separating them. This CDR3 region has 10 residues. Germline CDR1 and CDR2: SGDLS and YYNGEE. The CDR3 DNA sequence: TGTGCCAGCAGCGGCCAGGAAGCTTTCTTT. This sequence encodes CASSGQEAFF.

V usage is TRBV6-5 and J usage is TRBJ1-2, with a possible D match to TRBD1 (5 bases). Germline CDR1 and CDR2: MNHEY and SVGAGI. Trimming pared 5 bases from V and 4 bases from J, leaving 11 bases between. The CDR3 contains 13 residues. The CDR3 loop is CASSRAGLYGYTF. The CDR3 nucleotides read TGTGCCAGCAGTCGTGCAGGGCTCTATGGCTACACCTTC.

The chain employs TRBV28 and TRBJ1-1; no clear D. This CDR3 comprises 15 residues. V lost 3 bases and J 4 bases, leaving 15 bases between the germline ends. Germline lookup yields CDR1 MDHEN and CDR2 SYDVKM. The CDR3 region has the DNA TGTGCCAGCAGTTTGATGACTACCTGGGGCACTGAAGCTTTCTTT. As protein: CASSLMTTWGTEAFF.

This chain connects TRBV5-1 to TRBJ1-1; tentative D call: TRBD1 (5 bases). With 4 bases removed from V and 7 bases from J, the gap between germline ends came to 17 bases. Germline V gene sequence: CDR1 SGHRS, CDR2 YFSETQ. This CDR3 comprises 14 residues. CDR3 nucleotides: TGCGCCAGCAGCAACTCGACAGCGACACTTGAAGCTTTCTTT. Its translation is CASSNSTATLEAFF.

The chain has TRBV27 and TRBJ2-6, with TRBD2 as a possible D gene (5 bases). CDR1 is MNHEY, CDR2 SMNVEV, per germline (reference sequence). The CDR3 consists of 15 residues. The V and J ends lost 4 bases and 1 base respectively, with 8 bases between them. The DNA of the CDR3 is TGTGCCAGCAGTTCCCGCGGGTCTGGGGCCAACGTCCTGACTTTC. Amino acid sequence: CASSSRGSGANVLTF.

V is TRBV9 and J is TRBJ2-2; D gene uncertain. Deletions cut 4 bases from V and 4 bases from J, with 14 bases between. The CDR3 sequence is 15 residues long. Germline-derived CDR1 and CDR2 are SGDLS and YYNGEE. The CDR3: CASSPQDFPTGELFF. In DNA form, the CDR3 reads TGTGCCAGCAGCCCACAAGACTTCCCCACCGGGGAGCTGTTTTTT.

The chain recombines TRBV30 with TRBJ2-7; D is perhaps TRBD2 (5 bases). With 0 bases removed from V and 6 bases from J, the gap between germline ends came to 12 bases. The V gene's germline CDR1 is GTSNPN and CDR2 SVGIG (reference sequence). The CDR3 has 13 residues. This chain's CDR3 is CAWSVRTGIEQYF. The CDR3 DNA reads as TGTGCCTGGAGTGTAAGGACTGGGATCGAGCAGTACTTC. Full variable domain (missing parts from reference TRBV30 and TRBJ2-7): SQTIHQWPATLVQPVGSPLSLECTVEGTSNPNLYWYRQAAGRGLQLLFYSVGIGQISSEVPQNLSASRPQDRQFILSSKKLLLSDSGFYLCAWSVRTGIEQYFGPGTRLTVT.